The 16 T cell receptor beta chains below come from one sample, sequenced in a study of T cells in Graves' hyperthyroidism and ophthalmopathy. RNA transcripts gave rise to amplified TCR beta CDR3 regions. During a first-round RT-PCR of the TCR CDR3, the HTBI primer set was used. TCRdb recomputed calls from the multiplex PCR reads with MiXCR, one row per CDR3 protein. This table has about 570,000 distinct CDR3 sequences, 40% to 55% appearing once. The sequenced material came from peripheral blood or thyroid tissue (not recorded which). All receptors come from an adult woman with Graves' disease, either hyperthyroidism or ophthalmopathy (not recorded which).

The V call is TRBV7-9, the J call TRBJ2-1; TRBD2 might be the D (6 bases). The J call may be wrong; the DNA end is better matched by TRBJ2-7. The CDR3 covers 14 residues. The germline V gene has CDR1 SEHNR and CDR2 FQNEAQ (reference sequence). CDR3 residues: CASSFPTGFGGQYF. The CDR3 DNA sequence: TGTGCCAGCAGCTTTCCCACCGGGTTCGGGGGGCAGTACTTC.

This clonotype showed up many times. CDR3 in amino acids: CASSDISGSYEQYF. The CDR3 region has the DNA TGTGCCAGCAGTGATATTAGCGGGAGTTACGAGCAGTACTTC. The gene calls are TRBV2 and TRBJ2-7; 9 nucleotides line up with TRBD2. Germline CDR1 and CDR2: SNHLY and FYNNEI. CDR3 length equals 14 residues. Germline trimming cut 3 bases from V and 4 bases from J; bases unmatched to any gene: 4. The full variable domain, in which reference TRBV2 and TRBJ2-7 provide the parts outside the CDR3, is EPEVTQTPSHQVTQMGQEVILRCVPISNHLYFYWYRQILGQKVEFLVSFYNNEISEKSEIFDDQFSVERPDGSNFTLKIRSTKLEDSAMYFCASSDISGSYEQYFGPGTRLTVT.

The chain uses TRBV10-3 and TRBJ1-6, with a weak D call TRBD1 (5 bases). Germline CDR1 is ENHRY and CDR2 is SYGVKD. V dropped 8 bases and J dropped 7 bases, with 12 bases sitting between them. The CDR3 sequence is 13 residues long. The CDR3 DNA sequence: TGTGCCATCGCCGGGACGGAGAATTCACCCCTCCACTTT. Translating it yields CAIAGTENSPLHF.

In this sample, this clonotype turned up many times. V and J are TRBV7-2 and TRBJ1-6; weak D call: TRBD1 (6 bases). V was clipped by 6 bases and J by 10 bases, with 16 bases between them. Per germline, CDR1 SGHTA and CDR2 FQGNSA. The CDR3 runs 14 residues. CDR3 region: CASSQQGPRSPLHF. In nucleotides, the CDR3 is TGTGCCAGCAGTCAGCAGGGGCCGCGATCACCCCTCCACTTT.

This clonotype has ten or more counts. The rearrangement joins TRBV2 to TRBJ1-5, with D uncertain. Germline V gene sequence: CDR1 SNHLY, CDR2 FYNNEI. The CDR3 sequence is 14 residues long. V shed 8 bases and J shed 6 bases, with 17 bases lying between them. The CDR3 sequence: CASASGFGTQPQHF. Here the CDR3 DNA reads TGTGCCAGCGCTTCCGGGTTCGGTACTCAGCCCCAGCATTTT.

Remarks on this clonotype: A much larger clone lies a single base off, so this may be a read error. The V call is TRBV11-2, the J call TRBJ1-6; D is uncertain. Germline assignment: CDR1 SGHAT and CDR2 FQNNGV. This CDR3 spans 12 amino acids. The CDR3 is CARSSYNSPLHF. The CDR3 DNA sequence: TGTGCCAGGAGCTCCTATAATTCACCCCTCCACTTT.

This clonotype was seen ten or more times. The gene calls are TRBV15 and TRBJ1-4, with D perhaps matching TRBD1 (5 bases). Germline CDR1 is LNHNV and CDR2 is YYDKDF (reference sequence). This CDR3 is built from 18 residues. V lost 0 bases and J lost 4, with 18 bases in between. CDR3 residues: CATSRDGGFVLGNEKLFF. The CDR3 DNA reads TGTGCCACCAGCAGAGACGGGGGATTCGTGCTTGGTAATGAAAAACTGTTTTTT.

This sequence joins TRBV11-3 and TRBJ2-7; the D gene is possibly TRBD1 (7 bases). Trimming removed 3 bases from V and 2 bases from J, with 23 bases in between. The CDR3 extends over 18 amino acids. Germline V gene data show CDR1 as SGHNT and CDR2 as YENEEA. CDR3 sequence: CASSFVRGGDSYTYEQYF. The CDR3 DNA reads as TGTGCCAGCAGCTTTGTTCGAGGAGGGGACAGCTATACCTACGAGCAGTACTTC.

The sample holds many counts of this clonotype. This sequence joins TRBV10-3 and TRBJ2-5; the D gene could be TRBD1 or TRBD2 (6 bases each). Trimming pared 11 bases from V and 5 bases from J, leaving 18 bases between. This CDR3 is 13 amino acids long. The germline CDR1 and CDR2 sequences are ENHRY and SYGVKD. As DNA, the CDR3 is TGTGCCGCAAGAGGGGGGATGATGGAGACCCAGTACTTC. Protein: CAARGGMMETQYF.

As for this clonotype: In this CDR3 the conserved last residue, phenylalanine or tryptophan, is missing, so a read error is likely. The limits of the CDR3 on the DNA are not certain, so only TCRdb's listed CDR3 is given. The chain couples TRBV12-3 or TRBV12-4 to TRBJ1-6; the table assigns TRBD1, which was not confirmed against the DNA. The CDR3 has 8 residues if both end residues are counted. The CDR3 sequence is CASSRAHG.

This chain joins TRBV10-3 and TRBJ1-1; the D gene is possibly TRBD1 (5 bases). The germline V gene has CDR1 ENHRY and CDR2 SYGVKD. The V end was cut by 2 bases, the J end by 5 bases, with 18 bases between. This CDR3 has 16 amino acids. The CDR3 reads CAISEEGMLSRTEAFF. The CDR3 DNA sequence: TGTGCCATCAGTGAGGAGGGGATGTTAAGTCGGACTGAAGCTTTCTTT.

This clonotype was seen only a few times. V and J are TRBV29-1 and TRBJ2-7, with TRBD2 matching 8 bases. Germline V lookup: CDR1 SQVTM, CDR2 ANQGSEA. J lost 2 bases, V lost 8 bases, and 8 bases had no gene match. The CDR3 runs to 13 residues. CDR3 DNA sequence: TGCAGCAATGTACGGGAGGGGACCTACGAGCAGTACTTC. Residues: CSNVREGTYEQYF.

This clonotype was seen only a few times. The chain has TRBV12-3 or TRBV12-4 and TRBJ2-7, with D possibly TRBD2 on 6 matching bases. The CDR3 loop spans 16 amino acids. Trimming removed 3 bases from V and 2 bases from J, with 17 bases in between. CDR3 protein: CASSFAKRGLPYEQYF. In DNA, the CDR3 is TGTGCCAGCAGTTTTGCTAAGAGGGGACTTCCCTACGAGCAGTACTTC.

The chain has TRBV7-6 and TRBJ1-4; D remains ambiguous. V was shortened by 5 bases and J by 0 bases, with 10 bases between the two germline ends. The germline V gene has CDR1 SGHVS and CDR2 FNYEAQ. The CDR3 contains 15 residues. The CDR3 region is CASSQVGATNEKLFF. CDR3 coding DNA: TGTGCCAGCAGCCAAGTTGGCGCAACTAATGAAAAACTGTTTTTT.

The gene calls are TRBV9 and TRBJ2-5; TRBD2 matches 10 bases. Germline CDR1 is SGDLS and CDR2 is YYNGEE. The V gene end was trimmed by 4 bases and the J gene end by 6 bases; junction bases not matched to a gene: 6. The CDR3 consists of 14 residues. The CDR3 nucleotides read TGTGCCAGCAGCTTGGCTAGCGGGAGCAAGACCCAGTACTTC. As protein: CASSLASGSKTQYF.

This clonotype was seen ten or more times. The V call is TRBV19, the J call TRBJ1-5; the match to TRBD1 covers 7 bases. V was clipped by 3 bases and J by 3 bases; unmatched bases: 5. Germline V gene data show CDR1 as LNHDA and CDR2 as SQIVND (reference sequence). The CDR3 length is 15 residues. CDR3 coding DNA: TGTGCCAGTAGTATTCGGGACAGATCCAATCAGCCCCAGCATTTT. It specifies CASSIRDRSNQPQHF.